The clone carrying this TCR beta chain appeared many times. The data were taken from a study of T cells in Graves' hyperthyroidism and ophthalmopathy. The cohort's ophthalmopathy patients, a group with duration under 3 months, had a Clinical Activity Score of at least 3 and a NOSPECS grade of at least 4. Uncontrolled infection, other autoimmune disease, pregnancy or lactation excluded patients. Fresh peripheral blood, 10 ml, yielded the PBMCs. RNA transcripts were the template for amplifying TCR beta CDR3 regions. Researchers ran a first-round RT-PCR on the TCR CDR3 using the HTBI primer set. TCRdb ran MiXCR on the multiplex PCR reads and lists one entry per CDR3 protein. The data show about 400,000 distinct CDR3 sequences, over 12% seen once. CDR3 length equals 15 residues. The germline V gene encodes CDR1 DFQATT and CDR2 SNEGSKA (reference sequence). Trimming left V 0 bases short and J 2 bases short, with 11 bases between.

The receptor comes from a woman aged 55-69 years with Graves' ophthalmopathy. This chain links TRBV20-1 with TRBJ2-1, with TRBD2 as a possible D gene (6 bases). Sample: blood. The CDR3 sequence: CSARDPTRTYNEQFF. Here the CDR3 DNA reads TGCAGTGCTAGAGATCCGACTAGAACCTACAATGAGCAGTTCTTC.